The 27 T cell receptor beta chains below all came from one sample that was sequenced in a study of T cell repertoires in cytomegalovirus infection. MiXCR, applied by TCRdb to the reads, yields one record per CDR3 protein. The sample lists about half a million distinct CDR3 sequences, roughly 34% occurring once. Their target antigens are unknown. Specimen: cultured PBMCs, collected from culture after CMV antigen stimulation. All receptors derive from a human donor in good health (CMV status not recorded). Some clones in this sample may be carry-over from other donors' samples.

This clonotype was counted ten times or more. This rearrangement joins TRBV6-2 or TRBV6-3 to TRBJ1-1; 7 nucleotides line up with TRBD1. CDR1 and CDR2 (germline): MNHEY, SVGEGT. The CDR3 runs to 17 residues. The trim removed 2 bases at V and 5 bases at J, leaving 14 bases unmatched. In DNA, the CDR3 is TGTGCCAGCAGTTACCCCCCCCACGTACAGGGGAGGACTGAAGCTTTCTTT. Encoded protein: CASSYPPHVQGRTEAFF.

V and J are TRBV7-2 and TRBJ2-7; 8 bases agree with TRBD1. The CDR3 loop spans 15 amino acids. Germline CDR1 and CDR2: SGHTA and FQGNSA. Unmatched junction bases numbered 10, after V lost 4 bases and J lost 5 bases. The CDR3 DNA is TGTGCCAGCAGCTCCCGGAGAGGGACAGGAAACGAGCAGTACTTC. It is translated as CASSSRRGTGNEQYF.

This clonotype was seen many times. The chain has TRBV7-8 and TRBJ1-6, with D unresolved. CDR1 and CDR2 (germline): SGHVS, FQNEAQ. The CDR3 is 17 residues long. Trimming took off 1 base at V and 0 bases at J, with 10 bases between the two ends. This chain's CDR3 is CASSLDGKSSYNSPLHF. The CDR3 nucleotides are TGTGCCAGCAGCTTAGACGGGAAGAGCTCCTATAATTCACCCCTCCACTTT.

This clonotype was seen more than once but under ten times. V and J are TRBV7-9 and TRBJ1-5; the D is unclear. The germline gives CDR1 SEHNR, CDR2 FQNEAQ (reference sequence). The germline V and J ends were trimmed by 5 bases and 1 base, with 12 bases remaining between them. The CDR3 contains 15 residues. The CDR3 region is CASSPAGSSNQPQHF. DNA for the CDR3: TGTGCCAGCAGCCCTGCGGGGAGCAGCAATCAGCCCCAGCATTTT.

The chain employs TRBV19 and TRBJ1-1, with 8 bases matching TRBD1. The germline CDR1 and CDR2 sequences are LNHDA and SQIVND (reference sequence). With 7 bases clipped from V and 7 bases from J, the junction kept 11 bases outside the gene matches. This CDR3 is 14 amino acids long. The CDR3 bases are TGTGCCAGTACCGCCGTCGAGACAGGGGATGAAGCTTTCTTT. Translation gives CASTAVETGDEAFF.

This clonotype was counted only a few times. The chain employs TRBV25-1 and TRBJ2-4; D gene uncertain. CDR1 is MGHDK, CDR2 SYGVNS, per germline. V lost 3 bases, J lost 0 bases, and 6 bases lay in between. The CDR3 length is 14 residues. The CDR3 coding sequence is TGTGCCAGCAGTGATCGCCTAGCCAAAAACATTCAGTACTTC. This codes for CASSDRLAKNIQYF.

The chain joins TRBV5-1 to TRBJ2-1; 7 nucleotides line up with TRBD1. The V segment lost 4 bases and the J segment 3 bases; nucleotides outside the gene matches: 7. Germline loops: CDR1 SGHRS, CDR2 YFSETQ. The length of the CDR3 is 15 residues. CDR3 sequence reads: CASSTTGTDYNEQFF. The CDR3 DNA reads TGCGCCAGCAGCACCACCGGGACAGACTACAATGAGCAGTTCTTC.

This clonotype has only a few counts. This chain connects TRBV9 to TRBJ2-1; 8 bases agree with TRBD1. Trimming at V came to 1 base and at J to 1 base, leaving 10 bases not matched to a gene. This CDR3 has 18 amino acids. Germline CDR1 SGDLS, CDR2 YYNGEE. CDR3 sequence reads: CASSVWDRPGGSYNEQFF. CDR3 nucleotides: TGTGCCAGCAGCGTATGGGACAGGCCGGGCGGATCCTACAATGAGCAGTTCTTC.

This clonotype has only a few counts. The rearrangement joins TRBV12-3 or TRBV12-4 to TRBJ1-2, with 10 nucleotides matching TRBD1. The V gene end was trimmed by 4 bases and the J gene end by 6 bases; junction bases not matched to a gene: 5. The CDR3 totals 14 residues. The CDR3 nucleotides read TGTGCCAGCAGTTCCCCGGACAGGGGGGATGGCTACACCTTC. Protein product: CASSSPDRGDGYTF.

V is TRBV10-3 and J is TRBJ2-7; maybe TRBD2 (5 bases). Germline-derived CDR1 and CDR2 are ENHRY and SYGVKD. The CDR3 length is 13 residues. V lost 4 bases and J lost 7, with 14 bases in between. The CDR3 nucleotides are TGTGCCATCAGTGGAGCGTCGGGCGGGGAGCAGTACGTC. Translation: CAISGASGGEQYV.

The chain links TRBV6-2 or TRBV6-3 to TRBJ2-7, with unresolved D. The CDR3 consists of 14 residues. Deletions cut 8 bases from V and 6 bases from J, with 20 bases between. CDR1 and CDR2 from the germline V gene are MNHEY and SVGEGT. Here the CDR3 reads CASVSTGFTPEQYF. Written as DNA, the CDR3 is TGTGCCAGCGTGTCAACCGGCTTCACTCCCGAGCAGTACTTC.

The DNA of the CDR3 is TGCAGTGCTAGAGGTGGACTAGACTACAATGAGCAGTTCTTC. This translates into CSARGGLDYNEQFF. This chain links TRBV20-1 with TRBJ2-1; 7 bases align to TRBD2. Germline CDR1 DFQATT, CDR2 SNEGSKA (reference sequence). There are 14 residues in the CDR3. Trimming took 1 base from V and 3 from J; bases not matched to a gene: 3.

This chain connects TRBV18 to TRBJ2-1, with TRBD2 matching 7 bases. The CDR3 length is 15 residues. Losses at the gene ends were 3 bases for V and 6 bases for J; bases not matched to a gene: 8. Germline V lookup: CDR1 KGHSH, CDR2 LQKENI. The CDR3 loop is CASSPSWEGPNEQFF. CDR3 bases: TGTGCCAGCTCACCGTCGTGGGAGGGCCCCAATGAGCAGTTCTTC.

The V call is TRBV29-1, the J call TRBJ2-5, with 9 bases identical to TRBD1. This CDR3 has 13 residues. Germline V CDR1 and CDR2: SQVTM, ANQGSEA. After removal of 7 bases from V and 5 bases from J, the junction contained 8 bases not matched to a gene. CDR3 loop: CSAKGQGVETQYF. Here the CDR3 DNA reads TGCAGCGCAAAGGGACAGGGTGTGGAGACCCAGTACTTC.

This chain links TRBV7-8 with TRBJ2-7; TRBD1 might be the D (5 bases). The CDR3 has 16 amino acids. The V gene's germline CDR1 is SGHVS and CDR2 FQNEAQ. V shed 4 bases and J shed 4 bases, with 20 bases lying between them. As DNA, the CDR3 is TGTGCCAGCAGCTCGCGACAGACGGCAGAGAGGTACGAGCAGTACGTC. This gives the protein CASSSRQTAERYEQYV.

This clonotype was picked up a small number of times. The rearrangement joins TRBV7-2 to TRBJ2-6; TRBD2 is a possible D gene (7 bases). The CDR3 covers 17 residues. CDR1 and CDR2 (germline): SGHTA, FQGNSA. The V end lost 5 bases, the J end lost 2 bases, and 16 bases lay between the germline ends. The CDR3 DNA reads TGTGCCAGCAGCCGAAGAGGGGGAGGGCCTGGGGCCAACGTCCTGACTTTC. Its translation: CASSRRGGGPGANVLTF.

This chain's CDR3 is CSAREGSGRYYEQYF. CDR3 coding DNA: TGCAGTGCTAGAGAGGGTAGCGGGAGATACTACGAGCAGTACTTC. The chain employs TRBV20-1 and TRBJ2-7; 9 bases are a match to TRBD2. From germline, CDR1 is DFQATT and CDR2 SNEGSKA (reference sequence). V shed 0 bases and J 3 bases; nucleotides not matched to a gene: 6. The CDR3 consists of 15 residues.

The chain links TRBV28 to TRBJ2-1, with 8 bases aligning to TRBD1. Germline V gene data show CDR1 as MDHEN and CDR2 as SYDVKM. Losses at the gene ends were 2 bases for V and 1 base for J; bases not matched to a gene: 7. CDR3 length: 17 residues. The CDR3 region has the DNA TGTGCCAGCAGTTTAAATCGGACAGGGCTGTCCTACAATGAGCAGTTCTTC. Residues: CASSLNRTGLSYNEQFF. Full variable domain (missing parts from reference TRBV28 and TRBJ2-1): DVKVTQSSRYLVKRTGEKVFLECVQDMDHENMFWYRQDPGLGLRLIYFSYDVKMKEKGDIPEGYSVSREKKERFSLILESASTNQTSMYLCASSLNRTGLSYNEQFFGPGTRLTVL.

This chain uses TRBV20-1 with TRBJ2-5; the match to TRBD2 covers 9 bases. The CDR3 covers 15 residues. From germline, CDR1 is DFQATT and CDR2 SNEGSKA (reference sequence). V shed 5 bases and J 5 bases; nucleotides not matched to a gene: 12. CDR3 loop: CSAPREASGTETQYF. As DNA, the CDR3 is TGCAGTGCTCCCCGTGAGGCTAGCGGGACGGAGACCCAGTACTTC.

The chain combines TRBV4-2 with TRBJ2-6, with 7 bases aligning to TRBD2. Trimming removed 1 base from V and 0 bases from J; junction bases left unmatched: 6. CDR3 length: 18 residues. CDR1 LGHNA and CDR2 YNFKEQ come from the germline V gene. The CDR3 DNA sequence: TGTGCCAGCAGCCAAGTGGGCCGGACTAGCTCTGGGGCCAACGTCCTGACTTTC. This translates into CASSQVGRTSSGANVLTF.

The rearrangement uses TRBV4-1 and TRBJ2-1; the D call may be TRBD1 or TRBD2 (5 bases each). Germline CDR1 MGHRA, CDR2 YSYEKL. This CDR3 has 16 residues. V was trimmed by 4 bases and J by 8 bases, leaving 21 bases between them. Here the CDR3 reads CASSPGPNPTRDEQFF. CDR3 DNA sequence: TGCGCCAGCAGCCCGGGACCGAACCCCACCCGGGATGAGCAGTTCTTC.

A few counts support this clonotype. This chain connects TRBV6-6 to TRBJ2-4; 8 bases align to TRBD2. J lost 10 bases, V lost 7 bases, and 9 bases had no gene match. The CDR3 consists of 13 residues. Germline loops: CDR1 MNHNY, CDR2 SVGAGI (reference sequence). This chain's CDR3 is CASTQTSAGIQYF. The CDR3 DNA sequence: TGTGCCAGCACCCAGACTAGCGCGGGGATTCAGTACTTC.

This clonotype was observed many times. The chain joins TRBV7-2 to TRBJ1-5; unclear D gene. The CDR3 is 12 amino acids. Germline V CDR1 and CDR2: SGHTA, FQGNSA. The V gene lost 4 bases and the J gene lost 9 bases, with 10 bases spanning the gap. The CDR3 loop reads CASSYPTWPQHF. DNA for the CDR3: TGTGCCAGCAGCTACCCGACGTGGCCCCAGCATTTT.

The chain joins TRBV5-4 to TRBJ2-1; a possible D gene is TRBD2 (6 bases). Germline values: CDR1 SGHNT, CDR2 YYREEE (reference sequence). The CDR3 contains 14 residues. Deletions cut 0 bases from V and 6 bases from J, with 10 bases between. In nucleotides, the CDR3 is TGTGCCAGCAGCTTGGCAGGACTACCCAATGAGCAGTTCTTC. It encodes CASSLAGLPNEQFF.

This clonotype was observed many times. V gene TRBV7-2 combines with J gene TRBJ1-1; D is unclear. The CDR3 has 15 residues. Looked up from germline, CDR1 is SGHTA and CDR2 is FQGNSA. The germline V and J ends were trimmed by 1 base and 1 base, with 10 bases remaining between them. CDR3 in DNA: TGTGCCAGCAGCTTAGAGGGTCAGAAGAACACTGAAGCTTTCTTT. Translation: CASSLEGQKNTEAFF.

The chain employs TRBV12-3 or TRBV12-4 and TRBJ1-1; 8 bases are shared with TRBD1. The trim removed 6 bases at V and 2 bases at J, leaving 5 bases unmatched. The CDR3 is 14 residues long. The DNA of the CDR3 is TGTGCCAGCAGAAAACAGGGGGTCAACACTGAAGCTTTCTTT. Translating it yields CASRKQGVNTEAFF.

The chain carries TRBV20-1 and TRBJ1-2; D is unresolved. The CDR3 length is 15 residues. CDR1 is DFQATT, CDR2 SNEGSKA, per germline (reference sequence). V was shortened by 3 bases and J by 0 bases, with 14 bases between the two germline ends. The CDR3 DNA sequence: TGCAGTGCTAGCCCGTCCACAGATACTAACTATGGCTACACCTTC. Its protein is CSASPSTDTNYGYTF.